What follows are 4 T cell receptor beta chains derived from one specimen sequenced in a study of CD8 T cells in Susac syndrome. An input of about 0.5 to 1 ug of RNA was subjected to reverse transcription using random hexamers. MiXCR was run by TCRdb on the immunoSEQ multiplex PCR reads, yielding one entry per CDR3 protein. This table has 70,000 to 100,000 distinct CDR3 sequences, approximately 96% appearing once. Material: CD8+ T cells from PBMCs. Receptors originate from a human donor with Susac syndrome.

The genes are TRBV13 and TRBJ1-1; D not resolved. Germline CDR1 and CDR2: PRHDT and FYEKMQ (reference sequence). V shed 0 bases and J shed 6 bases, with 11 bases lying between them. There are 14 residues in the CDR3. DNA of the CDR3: TGTGCCAGCAGCTTAGGGGGTGAAGGACCTGAAGCTTTCTTT. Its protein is CASSLGGEGPEAFF.

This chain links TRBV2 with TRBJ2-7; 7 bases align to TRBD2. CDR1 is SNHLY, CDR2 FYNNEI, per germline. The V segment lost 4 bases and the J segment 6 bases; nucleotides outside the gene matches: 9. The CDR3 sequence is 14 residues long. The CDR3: CASSVGREGGEQYV. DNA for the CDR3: TGTGCCAGCAGTGTGGGCAGGGAGGGAGGCGAGCAGTACGTC.

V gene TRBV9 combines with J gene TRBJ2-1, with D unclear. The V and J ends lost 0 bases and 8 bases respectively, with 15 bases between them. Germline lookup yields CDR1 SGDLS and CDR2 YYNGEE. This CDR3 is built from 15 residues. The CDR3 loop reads CASSVAGVDEDEQFF. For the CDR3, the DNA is TGTGCCAGCAGCGTAGCCGGAGTCGATGAGGATGAGCAGTTCTTC.

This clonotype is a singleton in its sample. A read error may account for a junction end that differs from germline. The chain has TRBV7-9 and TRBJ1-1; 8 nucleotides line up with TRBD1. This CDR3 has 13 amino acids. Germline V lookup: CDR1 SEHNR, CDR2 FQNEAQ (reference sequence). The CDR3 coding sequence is TGTGCCAGCAGCGACAGGGGAGACACCGAAGCTTTCTTT. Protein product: CASSDRGDTEAFF. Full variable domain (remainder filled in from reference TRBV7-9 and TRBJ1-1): DTGVSQNPRHKITKRGQNVTFRCDPISEHNRLYWYRQTLGQGPEFLTYFQNEAQLEKSRLLSDRFSAERPKGSFSTLEIQRTEQGDSAMYLCASSDRGDTEAFFGQGTRLTVV.